Listed below are T cell receptor beta chains from one sample, sequenced in a study of radiation and T cells in renal cell carcinoma. Measured with immunoSEQ multiplex PCR; TCRdb has only the in-frame clones, and not every one. The table lists approximately 110,000 clones, about four fifths of them singletons. The specimen was blood, collected from a patient whose treatment included radiotherapy and nephrectomy. The receptors originated from a woman aged 60 to 75 with renal cell carcinoma. CDR3s include the opening cysteine and the closing phenylalanine or tryptophan. A D gene is named only where the DNA matches it firmly. Expanded clones are given a class, and other clones once, few, many or no size at all.

V gene	D gene	clone size	J gene	CDR3 DNA	CDR3 protein
TRBV5-1	-	-	TRBJ2-7	TGCGCCAGCAGCTCCGCTCCAGGGACCTACGAGCAGTACTTC	CASSSAPGTYEQYF
TRBV7-2	-	-	TRBJ2-7	TGTGCCAGCAGCTTGTCAGTCGGGAGCTACGAGCAGTACTTC	CASSLSVGSYEQYF
TRBV5-1	-	few	TRBJ1-1	TGCGCCAGCAGCTTGGGAGGGAACATGAACACTGAAGCTTTCTTT	CASSLGGNMNTEAFF
TRBV4-1	-	-	TRBJ1-1	TGCGCCAGCAGCCAAGTGCAGGGAGGAACTGAAGCTTTCTTT	CASSQVQGGTEAFF
TRBV27	-	-	TRBJ1-1	TGTGCCAGCAGCTGGGGGAGGGACACTGAAGCTTTCTTT	CASSWGRDTEAFF
TRBV5-1	-	once	TRBJ1-1	TGCGCCAGCAGCTTGGAGAAAGCTGAAGCTTTCTTT	CASSLEKAEAFF
TRBV7-6	TRBD1	few	TRBJ1-5	TGTGCCAGCAGAAGCCGGGACAGTTGGAATCAGCCCCAGCATTTT	CASRSRDSWNQPQHF
TRBV4-1	-	-	TRBJ1-4	TGCGCCAGCAGCCAAGATCGGGATGGGGAAAAACTGTTTTTT	CASSQDRDGEKLFF
TRBV6-5	-	-	TRBJ1-4	TGTGCCAGCACGGCGATGACCACAACTAATGAAAAACTGTTTTTT	CASTAMTTTNEKLFF
TRBV19	TRBD1	-	TRBJ2-7	TGTGCCAGTAGCTGGGGGACAGGGGGCGACGAGCAGTACTTC	CASSWGTGGDEQYF
TRBV6-6	TRBD1	-	TRBJ2-2	TGTGCCAGCAGTTACCGACAGGGGGCGACCGGGGAGCTGTTTTTT	CASSYRQGATGELFF
TRBV28	-	-	TRBJ2-7	TGTGCCAGCAGTTTAGATAGGGACACCACCTACGAGCAGTACTTC	CASSLDRDTTYEQYF
TRBV20-1	-	once	TRBJ2-7	TGCAGTGCTACGGGCAGATACGAGCAGTACTTC	CSATGRYEQYF
TRBV29-1	-	-	TRBJ2-7	TGCAGCGTCTCAGGACGTCATCGTGGCTACGAGCAGTACTTC	CSVSGRHRGYEQYF
TRBV10-3	-	-	TRBJ2-7	TGTGCCATCAGTGAGTCGCCGGACTCTAACGAGCAGTACTTC	CAISESPDSNEQYF
TRBV5-1	-	-	TRBJ1-1	TGCGCCAGCAGCCCTTCCAGGGAGAACACTGAAGCTTTCTTT	CASSPSRENTEAFF
TRBV15	-	-	TRBJ2-3	TGTGCCACCAGCAGAGAGGGCAGGGCGGACACAGATACGCAGTATTTT	CATSREGRADTDTQYF
TRBV18	-	-	TRBJ2-6	TGTGCCAGCTCTAATCCAGGCGACCCCAGCTCTGGGGCCAACGTCCTGACTTTC	CASSNPGDPSSGANVLTF
TRBV27	-	-	TRBJ1-5	TGTGCCAGCAGTCTCCAGGGGAGAGGCAATCAGCCCCAGCATTTT	CASSLQGRGNQPQHF
TRBV5-6	-	-	TRBJ1-1	TGTGCCAGCAGCGCCGCCGGGAGAAGGACTGAAGCTTTCTTT	CASSAAGRRTEAFF
TRBV19	-	-	TRBJ1-5	TGTGCCAGTAGTATGAGGCCCCTTGAGGGCAATCAGCCCCAGCATTTT	CASSMRPLEGNQPQHF
TRBV5-4	-	-	TRBJ2-1	TGTGCCAGCAGCTTGGGGGGACTGGCCCTTTGGAATGAGCAGTTCTTC	CASSLGGLALWNEQFF
TRBV27	TRBD1	once	TRBJ2-2	TGTGCCAGCAGTTTTACCGGGACAGGGGTGACCGGGGAGCTGTTTTTT	CASSFTGTGVTGELFF